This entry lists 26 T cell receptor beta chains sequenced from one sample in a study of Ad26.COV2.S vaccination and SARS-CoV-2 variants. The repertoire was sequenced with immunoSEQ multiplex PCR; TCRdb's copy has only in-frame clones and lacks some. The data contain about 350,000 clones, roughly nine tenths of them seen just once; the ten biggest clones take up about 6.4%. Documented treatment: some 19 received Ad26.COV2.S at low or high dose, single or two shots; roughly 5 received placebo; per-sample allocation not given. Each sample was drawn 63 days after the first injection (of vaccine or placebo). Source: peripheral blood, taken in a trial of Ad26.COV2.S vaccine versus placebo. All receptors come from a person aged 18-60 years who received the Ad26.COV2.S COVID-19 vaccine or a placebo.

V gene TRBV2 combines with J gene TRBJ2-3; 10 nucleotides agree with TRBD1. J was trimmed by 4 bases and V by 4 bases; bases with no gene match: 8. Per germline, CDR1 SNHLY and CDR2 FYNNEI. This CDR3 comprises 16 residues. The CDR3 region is CASSVDRGLDADTQYF. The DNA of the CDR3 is TGTGCCAGCAGTGTAGACAGGGGGCTGGATGCAGATACGCAGTATTTT.

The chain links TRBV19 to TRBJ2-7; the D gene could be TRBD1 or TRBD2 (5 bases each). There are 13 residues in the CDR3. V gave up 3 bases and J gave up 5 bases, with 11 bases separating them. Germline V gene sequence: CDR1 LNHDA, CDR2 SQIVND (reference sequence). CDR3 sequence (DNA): TGTGCCAGTAGTATCAGCGGCAGGGACGAGCAGTACTTC. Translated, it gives CASSISGRDEQYF.

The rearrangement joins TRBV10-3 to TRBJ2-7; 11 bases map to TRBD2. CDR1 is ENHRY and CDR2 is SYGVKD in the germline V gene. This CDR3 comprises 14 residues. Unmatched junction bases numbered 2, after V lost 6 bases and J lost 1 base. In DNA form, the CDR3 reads TGTGCCATCAGAGGGACTAGCGGATCCTACGAGCAGTACTTC. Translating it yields CAIRGTSGSYEQYF.

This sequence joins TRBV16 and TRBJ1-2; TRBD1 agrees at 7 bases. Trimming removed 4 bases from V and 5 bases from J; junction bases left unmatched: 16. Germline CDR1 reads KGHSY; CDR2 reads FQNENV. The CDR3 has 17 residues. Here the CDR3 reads CASSLRDAGGIQYGYTF. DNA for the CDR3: TGTGCCAGCAGCCTCCGGGACGCAGGGGGTATACAGTATGGCTACACCTTC.

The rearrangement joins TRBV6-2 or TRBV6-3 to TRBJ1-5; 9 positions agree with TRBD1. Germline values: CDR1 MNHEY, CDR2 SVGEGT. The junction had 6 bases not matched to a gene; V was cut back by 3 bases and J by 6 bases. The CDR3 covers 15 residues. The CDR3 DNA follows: TGTGCCAGCAGTTATGGGGACAGGGTGGGTCAGCCCCAGCATTTT. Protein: CASSYGDRVGQPQHF.

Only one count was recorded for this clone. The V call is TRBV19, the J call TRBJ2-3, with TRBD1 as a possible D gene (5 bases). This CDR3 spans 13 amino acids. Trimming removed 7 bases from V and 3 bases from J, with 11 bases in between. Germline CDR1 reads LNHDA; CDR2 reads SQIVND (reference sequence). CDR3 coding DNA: TGTGCCAGTACCCCCAGGGAAACAGATACGCAGTATTTT. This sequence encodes CASTPRETDTQYF.

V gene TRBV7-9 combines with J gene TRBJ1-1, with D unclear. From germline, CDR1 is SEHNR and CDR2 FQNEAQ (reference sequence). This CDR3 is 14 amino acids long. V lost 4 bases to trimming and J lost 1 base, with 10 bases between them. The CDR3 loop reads CASSSIASNTEAFF. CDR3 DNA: TGTGCCAGCAGCTCCATAGCCTCGAACACTGAAGCTTTCTTT. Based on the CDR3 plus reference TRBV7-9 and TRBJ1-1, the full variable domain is DTGVSQNPRHKITKRGQNVTFRCDPISEHNRLYWYRQTLGQGPEFLTYFQNEAQLEKSRLLSDRFSAERPKGSFSTLEIQRTEQGDSAMYLCASSSIASNTEAFFGQGTRLTVV.

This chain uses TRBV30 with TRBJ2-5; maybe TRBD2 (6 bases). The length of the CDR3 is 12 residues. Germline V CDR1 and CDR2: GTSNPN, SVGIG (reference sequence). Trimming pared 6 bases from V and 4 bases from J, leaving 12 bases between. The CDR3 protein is CACPTRTETQYF. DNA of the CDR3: TGTGCCTGCCCGACTAGGACAGAGACCCAGTACTTC. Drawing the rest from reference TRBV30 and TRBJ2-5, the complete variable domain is SQTIHQWPATLVQPVGSPLSLECTVEGTSNPNLYWYRQAAGRGLQLLFYSVGIGQISSEVPQNLSASRPQDRQFILSSKKLLLSDSGFYLCACPTRTETQYFGPGTRLLVL.

In DNA, the CDR3 is TGCAGTGCTAGTGACAGCGGGGGGGCCGTATATACGCAGTATTTT. Its translation: CSASDSGGAVYTQYF. The rearrangement links TRBV20-1 to TRBJ2-3; 10 bases fit TRBD2. The CDR3 spans 15 residues. V shed 3 bases, J shed 7 bases, and the junction held 10 bases outside the gene matches. Germline-derived CDR1 and CDR2 are DFQATT and SNEGSKA (reference sequence).

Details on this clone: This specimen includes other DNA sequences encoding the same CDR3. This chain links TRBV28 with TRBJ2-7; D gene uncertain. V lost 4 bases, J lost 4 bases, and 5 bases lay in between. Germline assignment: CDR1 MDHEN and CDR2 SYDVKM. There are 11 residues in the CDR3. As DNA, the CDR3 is TGTGCCAGCAGTTCTCCTTACGAGCAGTACTTC. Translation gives CASSSPYEQYF.

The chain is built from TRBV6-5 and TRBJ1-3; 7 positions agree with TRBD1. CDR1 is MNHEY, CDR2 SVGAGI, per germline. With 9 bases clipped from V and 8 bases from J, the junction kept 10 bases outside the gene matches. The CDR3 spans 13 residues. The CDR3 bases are TGTGCCAGTAAGCCCGGACAGGAGGACACCATATATTTT. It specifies CASKPGQEDTIYF.

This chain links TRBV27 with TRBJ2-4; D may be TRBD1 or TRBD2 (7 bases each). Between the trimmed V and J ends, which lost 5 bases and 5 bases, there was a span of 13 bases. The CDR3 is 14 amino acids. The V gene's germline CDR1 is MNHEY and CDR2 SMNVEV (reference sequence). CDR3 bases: TGTGCCAGCAGTCTCCAGGGGGGGGAAAACATTCAGTACTTC. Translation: CASSLQGGENIQYF.

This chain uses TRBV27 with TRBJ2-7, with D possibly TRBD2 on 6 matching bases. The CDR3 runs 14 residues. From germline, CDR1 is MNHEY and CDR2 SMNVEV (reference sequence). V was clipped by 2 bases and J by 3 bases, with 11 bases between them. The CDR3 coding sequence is TGTGCCAGCAGTTTAAGGGACTCCCTCTACGAGCAGTACTTC. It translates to CASSLRDSLYEQYF.

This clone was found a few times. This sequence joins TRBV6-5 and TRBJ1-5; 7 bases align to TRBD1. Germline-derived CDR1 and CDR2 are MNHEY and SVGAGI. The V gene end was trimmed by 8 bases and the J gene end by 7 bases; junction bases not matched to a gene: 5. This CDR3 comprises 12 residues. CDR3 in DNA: TGTGCCAGCGGTCAGGGGGGCCAGCCCCAGCATTTT. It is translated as CASGQGGQPQHF.

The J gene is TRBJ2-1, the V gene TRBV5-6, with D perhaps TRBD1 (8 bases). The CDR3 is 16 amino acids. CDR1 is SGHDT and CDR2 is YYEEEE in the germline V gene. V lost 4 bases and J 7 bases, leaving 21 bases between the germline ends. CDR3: CASSREQGGLINEQFF. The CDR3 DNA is TGTGCCAGCAGCCGCGAACAGGGGGGACTAATTAATGAGCAGTTCTTC.

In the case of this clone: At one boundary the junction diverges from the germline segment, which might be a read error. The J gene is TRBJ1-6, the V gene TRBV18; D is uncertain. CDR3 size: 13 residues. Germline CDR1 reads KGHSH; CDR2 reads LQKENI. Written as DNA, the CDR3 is TGTGCCAGCTCACCTACCGGGGAAAGACGGAGTACATTT. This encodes CASSPTGERRSTF.

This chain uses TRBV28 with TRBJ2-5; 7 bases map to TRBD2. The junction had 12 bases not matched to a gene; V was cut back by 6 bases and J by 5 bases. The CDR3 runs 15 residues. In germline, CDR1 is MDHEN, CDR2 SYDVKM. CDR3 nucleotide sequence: TGTGCCAGCAGGGTAGTTGGGCTTAGCGGGGAGACCCAGTACTTC. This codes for CASRVVGLSGETQYF.

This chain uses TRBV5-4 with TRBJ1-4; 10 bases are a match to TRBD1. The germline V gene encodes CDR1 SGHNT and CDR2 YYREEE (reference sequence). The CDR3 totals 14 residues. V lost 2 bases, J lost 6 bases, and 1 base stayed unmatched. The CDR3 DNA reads TGTGCCAGCAGCTTAGGGACAGGGGATGAAAAACTGTTTTTT. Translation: CASSLGTGDEKLFF.

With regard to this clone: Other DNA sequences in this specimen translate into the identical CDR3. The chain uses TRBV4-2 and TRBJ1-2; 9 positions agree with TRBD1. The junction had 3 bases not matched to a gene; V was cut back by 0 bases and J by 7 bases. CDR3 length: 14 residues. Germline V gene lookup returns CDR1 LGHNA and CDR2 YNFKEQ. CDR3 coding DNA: TGTGCCAGCAGCCAAGACGGGACAGGGCTTGGCTACACCTTC. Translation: CASSQDGTGLGYTF.

The CDR3 region has the DNA TGTGCCAGCAGTTTGGACAGGGGGCTTTCTGGCTACACCTTC. Its translation is CASSLDRGLSGYTF. The V call is TRBV27, the J call TRBJ1-2, with 11 bases aligning to TRBD1. The CDR3 sequence is 14 residues long. Germline V gene lookup returns CDR1 MNHEY and CDR2 SMNVEV (reference sequence). Trimming at V came to 3 bases and at J to 7 bases, leaving 4 bases not matched to a gene.

The CDR3 region has the DNA TGCAGCGTTGAAGCGGATGGCGCGGGAGGGCCTGCTGAGCAGTTCTTC. As protein: CSVEADGAGGPAEQFF. The chain combines TRBV29-1 with TRBJ2-1; TRBD2 agrees at 9 bases. The ends lost 1 base at V and 9 bases at J; junction bases unmatched: 13. Looked up from germline, CDR1 is SQVTM and CDR2 is ANQGSEA. This CDR3 is built from 16 residues.

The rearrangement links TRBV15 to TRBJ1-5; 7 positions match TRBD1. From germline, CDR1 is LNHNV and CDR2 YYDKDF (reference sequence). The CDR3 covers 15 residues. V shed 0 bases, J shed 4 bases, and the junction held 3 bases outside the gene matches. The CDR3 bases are TGTGCCACCAGCAGAGAGGGGGACAGTAATCAGCCCCAGCATTTT. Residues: CATSREGDSNQPQHF.

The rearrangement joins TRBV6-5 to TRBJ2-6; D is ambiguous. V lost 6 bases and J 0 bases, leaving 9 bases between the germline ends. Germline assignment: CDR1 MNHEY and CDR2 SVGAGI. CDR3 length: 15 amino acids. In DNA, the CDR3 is TGTGCCAGCAGATCCTATTACTCTGGGGCCAACGTCCTGACTTTC. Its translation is CASRSYYSGANVLTF.

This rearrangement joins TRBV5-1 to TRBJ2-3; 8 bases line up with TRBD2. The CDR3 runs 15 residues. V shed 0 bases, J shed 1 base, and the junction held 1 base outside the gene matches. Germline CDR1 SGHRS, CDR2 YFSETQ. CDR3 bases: TGCGCCAGCAGCTTGGGTAGCGGGGGCACAGATACGCAGTATTTT. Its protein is CASSLGSGGTDTQYF.

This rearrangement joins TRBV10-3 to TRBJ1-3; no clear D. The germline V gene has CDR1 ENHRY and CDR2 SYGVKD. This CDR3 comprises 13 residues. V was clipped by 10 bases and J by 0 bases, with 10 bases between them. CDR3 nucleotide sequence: TGTGCCAGCATCGGCGACTCTGGAAACACCATATATTTT. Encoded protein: CASIGDSGNTIYF.

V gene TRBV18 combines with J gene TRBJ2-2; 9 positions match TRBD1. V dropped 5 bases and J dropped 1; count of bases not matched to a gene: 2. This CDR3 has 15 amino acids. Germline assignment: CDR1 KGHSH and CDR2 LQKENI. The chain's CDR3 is CASSKGQGNTGELFF. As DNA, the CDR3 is TGTGCCAGCTCAAAGGGACAGGGGAACACCGGGGAGCTGTTTTTT.